The subject of this entry is one T cell receptor beta chain. Its antigen is unidentified. The entry originates in a study of cytomegalovirus exposure and HLA in healthy donors. Whole-study findings and limits: CMV serostatus was the sole immune exposure information available. For most TCR beta V segments, an earlier analysis put the productive rate at about 90% or about 30% of the time. The Asian-associated ancestry cluster reportedly had fewer N-insertions than the approximately 690-donor mean in a later analysis.

Amplification used 60 Vbeta primers and 13 Jbeta primers. Only in-frame clones appear in the TCRdb table, and some are missing; sequencing was by immunoSEQ multiplex PCR. This table holds about 77,000 clones, about 79% found once. The CDR3 spans 13 residues. V dropped 5 bases and J dropped 6; count of bases not matched to a gene: 2. Germline values: CDR1 MNHEY, CDR2 SMNVEV (reference sequence). The specimen sequenced was PBMCs. This clonotype was sampled from a woman aged 35 to 49 in good health and CMV-seronegative. The rearrangement links TRBV27 to TRBJ1-4; 8 nucleotides line up with TRBD1. CDR3 coding DNA: TGTGCCAGCAGTATGACAGGGGATGAAAAACTGTTTTTT. This encodes CASSMTGDEKLFF.